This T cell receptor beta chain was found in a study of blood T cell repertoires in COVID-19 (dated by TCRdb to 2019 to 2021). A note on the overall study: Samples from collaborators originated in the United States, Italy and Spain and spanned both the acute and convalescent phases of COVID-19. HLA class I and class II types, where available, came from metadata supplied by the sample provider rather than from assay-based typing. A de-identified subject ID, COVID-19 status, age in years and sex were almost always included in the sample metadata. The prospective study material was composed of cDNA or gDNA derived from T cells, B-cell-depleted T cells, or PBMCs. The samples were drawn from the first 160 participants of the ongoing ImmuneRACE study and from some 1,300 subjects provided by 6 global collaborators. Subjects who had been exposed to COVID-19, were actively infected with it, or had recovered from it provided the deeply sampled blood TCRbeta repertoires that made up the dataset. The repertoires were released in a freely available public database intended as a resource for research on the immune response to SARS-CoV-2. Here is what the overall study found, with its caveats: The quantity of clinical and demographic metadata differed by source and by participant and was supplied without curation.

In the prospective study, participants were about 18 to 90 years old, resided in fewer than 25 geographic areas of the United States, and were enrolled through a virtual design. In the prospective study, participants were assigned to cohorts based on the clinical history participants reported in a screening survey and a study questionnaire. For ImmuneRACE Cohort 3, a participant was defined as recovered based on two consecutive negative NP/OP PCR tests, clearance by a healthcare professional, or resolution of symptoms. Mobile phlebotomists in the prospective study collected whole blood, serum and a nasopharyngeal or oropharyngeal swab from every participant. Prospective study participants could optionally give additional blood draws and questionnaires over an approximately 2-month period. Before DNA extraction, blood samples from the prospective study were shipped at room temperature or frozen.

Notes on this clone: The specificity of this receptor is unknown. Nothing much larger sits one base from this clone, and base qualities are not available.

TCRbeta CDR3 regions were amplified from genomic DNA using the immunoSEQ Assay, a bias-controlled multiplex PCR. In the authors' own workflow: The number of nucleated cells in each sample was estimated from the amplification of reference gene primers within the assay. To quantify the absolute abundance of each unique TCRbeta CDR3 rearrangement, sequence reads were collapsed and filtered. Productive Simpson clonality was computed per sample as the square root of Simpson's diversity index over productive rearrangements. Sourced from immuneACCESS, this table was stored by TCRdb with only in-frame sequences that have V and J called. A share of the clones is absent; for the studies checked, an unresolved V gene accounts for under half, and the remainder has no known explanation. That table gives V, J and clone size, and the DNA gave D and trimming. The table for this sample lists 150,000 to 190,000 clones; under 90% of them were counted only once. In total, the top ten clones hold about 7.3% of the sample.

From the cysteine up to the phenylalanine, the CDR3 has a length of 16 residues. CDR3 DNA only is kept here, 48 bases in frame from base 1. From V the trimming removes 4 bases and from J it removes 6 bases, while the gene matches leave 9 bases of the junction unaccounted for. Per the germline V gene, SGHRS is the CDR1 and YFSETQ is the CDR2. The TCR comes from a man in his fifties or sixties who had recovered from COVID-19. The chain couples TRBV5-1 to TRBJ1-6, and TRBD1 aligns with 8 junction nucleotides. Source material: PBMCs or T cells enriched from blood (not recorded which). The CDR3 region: CASSPRGQVSNSPLHF. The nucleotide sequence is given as TGCGCCAGCAGCCCTCGGGGACAGGTATCTAATTCACCCCTCCACTTT.